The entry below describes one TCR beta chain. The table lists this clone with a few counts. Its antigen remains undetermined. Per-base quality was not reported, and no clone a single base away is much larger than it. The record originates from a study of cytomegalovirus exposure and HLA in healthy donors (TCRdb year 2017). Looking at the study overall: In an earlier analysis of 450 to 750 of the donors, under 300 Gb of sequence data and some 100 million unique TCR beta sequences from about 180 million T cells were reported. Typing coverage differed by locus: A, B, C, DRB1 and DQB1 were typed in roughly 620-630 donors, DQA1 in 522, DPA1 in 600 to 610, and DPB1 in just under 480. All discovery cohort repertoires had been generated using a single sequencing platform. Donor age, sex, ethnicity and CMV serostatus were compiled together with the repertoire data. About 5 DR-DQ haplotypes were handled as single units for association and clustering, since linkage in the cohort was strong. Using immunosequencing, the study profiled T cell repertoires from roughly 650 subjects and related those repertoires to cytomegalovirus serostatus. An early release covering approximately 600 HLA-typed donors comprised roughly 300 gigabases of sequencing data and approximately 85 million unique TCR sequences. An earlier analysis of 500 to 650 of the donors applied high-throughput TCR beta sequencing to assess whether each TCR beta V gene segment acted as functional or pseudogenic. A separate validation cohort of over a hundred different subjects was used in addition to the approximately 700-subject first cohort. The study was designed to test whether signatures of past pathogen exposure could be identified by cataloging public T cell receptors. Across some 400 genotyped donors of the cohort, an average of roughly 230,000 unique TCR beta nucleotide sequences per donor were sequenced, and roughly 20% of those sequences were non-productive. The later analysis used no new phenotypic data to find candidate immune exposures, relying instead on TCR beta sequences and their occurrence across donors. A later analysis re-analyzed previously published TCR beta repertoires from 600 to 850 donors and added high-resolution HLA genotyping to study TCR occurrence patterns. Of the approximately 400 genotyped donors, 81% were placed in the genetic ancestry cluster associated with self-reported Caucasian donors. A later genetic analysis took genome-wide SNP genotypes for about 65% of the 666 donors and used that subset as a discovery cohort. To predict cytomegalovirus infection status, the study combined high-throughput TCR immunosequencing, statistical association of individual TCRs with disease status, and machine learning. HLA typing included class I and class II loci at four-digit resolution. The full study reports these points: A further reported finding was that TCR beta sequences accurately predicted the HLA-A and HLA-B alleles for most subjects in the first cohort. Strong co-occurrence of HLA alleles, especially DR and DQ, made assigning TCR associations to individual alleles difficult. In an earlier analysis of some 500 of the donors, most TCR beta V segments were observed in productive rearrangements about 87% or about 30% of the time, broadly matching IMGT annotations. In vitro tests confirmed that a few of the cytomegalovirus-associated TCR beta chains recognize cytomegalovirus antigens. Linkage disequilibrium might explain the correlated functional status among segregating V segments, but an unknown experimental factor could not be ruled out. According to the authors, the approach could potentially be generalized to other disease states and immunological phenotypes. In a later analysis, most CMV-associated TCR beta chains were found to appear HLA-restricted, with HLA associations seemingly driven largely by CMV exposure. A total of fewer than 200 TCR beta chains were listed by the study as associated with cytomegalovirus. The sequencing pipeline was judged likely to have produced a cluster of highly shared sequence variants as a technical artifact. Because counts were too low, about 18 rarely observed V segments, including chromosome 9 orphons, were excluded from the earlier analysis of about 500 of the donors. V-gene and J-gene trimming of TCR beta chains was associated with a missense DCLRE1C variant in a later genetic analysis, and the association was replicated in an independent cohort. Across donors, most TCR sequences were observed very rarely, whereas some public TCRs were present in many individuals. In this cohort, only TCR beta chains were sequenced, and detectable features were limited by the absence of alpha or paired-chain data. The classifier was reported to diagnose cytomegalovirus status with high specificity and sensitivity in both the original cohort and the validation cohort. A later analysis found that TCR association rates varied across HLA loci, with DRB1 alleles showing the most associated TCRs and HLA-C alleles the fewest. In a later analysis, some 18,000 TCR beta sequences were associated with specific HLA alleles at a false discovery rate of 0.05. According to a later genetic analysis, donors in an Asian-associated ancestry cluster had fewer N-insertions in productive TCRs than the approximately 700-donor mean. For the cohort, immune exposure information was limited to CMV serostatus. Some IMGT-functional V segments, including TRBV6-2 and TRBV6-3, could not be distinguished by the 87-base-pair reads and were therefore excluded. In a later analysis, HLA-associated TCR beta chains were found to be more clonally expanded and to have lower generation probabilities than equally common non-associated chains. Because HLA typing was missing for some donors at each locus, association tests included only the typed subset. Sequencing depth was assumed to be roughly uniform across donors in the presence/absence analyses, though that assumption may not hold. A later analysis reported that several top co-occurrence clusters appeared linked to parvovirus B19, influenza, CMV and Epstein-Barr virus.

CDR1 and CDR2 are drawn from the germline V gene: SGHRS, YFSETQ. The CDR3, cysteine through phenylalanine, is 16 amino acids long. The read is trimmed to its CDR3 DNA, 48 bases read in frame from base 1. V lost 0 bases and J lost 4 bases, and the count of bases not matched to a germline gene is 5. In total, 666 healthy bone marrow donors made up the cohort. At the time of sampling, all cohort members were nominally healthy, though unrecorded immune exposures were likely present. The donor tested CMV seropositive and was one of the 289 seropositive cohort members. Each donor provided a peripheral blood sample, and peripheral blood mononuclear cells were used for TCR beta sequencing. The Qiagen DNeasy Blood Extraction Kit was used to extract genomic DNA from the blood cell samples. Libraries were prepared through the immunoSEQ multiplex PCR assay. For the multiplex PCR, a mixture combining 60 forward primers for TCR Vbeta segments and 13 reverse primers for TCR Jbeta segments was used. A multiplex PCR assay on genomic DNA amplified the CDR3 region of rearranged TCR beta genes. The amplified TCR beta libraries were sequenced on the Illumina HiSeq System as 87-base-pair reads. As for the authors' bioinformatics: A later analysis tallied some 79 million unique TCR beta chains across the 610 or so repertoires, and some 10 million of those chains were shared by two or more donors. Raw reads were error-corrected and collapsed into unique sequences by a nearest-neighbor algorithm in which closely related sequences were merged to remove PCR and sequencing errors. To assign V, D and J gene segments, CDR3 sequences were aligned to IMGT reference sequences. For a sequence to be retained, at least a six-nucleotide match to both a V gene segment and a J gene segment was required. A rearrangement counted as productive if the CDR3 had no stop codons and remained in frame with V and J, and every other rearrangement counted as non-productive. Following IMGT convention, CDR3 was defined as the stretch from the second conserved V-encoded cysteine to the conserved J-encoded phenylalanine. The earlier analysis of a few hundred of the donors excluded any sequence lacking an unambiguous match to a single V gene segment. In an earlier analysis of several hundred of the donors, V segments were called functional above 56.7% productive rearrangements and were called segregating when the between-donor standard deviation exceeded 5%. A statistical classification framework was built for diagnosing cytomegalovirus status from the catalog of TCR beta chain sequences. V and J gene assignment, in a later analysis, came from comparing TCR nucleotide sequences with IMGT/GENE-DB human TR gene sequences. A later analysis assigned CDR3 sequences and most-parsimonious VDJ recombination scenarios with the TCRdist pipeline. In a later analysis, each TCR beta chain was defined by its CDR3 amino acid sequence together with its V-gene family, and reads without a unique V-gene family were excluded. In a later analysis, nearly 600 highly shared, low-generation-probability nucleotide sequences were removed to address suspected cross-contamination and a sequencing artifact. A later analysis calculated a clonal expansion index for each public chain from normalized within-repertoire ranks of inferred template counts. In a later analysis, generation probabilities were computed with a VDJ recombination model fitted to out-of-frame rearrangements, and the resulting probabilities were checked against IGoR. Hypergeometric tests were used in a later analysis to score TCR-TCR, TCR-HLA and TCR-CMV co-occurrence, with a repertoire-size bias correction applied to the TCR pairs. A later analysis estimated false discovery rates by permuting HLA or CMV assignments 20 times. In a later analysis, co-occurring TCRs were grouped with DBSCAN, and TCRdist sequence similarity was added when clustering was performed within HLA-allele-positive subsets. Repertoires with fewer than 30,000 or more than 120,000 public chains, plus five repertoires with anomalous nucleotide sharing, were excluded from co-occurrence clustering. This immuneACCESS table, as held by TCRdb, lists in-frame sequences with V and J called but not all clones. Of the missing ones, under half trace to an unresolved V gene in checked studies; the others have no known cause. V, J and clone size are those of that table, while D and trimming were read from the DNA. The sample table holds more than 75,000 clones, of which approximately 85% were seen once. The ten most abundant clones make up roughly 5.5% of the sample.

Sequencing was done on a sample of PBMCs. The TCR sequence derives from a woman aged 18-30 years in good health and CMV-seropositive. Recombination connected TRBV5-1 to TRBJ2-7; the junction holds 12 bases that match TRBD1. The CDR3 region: CASSLDRDRGLYEQYF. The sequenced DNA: TGCGCCAGCAGCTTGGACCGGGACAGGGGGCTTTACGAGCAGTACTTC.